The entry below describes one T cell receptor beta chain. Its cognate antigen is unknown. In the CD4+ fraction, cells were divided into CD45RA+ naive and CD45RA-negative memory subsets. Germline V gene lookup returns CDR1 SGHNT and CDR2 YYREEE (reference sequence). The CDR3 consists of 16 residues. V lost 4 bases and J lost 2; bases outside the gene matches: 10. Measured with immunoSEQ multiplex PCR; TCRdb has only the in-frame clones, and not every one. Among 2 million to 2.5 million clones listed, roughly 92% were seen once. This sample stems from a study of shared clonotypes between healthy human individuals. Study-level results: Expectations were that clonotype sharing among donors would be affected by sequencing depth.

This sequence joins TRBV5-4 and TRBJ2-5; 8 nucleotides align to TRBD2. The sequence came from a man between 18 and 35 years old in good health. Some clones in this sample may be carry-over from other donors' samples. Sequenced input: naive CD4+ T cells from PBMCs. The subset here: CD45RA+ positively selected. CDR3 in amino acids: CASSPGGGLDQETQYF. CDR3 in DNA: TGTGCCAGCAGCCCCGGGGGGGGACTAGATCAAGAGACCCAGTACTTC.